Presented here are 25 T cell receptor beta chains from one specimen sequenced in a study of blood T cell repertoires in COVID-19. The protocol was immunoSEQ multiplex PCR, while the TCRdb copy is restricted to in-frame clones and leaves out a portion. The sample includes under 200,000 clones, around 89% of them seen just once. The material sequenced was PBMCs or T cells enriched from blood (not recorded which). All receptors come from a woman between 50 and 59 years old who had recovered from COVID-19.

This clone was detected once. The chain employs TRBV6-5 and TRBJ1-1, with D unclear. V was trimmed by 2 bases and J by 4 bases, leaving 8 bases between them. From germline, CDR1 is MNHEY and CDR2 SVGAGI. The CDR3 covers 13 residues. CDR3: CASSYPRGTEAFF. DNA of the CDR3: TGTGCCAGCAGTTACCCTCGGGGCACTGAAGCTTTCTTT.

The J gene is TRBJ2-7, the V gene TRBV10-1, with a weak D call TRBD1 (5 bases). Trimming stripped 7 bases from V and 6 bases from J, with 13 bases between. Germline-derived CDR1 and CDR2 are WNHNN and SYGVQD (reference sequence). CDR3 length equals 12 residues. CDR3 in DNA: TGCGCCAGCAAAGGGGTCTCGGGCGAGCAGTACTTC. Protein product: CASKGVSGEQYF.

The CDR3 DNA follows: TGTGCCAGCTCCTCTTTTCGTGTAGGACAGGGGGCGAGCGAGCAGTACTTC. Amino acids: CASSSFRVGQGASEQYF. This chain connects TRBV18 to TRBJ2-7; TRBD1 matches 11 bases. The CDR3 runs 17 residues. CDR1 is KGHSH and CDR2 is LQKENI in the germline V gene. The V segment lost 6 bases and the J segment 6 bases; nucleotides outside the gene matches: 16. Looking up the rest from reference TRBV18 and TRBJ2-7 gives the full variable domain: NAGVMQNPRHLVRRRGQEARLRCSPMKGHSHVYWYRQLPEEGLKFMVYLQKENIIDESGMPKERFSAEFPKEGPSILRIQQVVRGDSAAYFCASSSFRVGQGASEQYFGPGTRLTVT.

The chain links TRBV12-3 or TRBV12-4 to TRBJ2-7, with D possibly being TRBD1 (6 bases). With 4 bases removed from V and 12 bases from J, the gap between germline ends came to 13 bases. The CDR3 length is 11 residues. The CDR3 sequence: CASSSGTIPYF. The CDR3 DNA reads TGTGCCAGCAGTTCAGGGACAATACCGTACTTC.

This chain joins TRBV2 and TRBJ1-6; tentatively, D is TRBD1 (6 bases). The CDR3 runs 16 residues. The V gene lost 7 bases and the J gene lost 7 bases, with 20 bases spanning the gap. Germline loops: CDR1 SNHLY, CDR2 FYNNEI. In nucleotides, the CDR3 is TGTGCCAGCAAAGCGGACAGCCTGGGGGTAAATTCACCCCTCCACTTT. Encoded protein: CASKADSLGVNSPLHF. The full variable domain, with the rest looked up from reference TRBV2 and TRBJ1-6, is EPEVTQTPSHQVTQMGQEVILRCVPISNHLYFYWYRQILGQKVEFLVSFYNNEISEKSEIFDDQFSVERPDGSNFTLKIRSTKLEDSAMYFCASKADSLGVNSPLHFGNGTRLTVT.

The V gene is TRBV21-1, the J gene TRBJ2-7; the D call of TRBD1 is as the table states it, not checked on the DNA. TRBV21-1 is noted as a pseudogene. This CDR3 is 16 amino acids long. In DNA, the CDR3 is TGTGCCAGCAGCAGACTACCGGGACAGGAGACCTACGAGCAGTACTTC. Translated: CASSRLPGQETYEQYF.

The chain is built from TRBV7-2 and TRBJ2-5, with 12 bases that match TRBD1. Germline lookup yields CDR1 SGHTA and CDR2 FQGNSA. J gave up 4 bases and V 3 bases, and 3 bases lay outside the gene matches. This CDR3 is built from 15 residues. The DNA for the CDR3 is TGTGCCAGCAGCTTCGGGACAGGGGGCGTAGAGACCCAGTACTTC. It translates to CASSFGTGGVETQYF.

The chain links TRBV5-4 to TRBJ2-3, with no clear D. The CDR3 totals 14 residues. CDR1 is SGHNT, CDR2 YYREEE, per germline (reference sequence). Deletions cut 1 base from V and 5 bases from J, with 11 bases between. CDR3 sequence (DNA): TGTGCCAGCAGCTTGAGGCTAGATGGAGATACGCAGTATTTT. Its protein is CASSLRLDGDTQYF.

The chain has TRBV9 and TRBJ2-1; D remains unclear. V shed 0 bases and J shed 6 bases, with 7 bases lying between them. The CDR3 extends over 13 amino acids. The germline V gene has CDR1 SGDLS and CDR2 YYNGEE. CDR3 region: CASSVVGSNEQFF. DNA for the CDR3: TGTGCCAGCAGCGTAGTCGGTTCCAATGAGCAGTTCTTC.

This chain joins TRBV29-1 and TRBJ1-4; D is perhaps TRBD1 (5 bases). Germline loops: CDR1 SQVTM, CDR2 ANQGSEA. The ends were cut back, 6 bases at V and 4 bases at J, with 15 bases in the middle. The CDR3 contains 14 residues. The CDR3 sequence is CSVGGGEFNEKLFF. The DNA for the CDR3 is TGCAGCGTCGGGGGAGGGGAGTTTAATGAAAAACTGTTTTTT.

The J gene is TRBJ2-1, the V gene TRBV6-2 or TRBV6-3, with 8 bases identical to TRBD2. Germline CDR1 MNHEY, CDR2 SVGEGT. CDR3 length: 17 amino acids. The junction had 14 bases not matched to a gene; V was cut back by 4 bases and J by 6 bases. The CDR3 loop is CASSSVKTGGQRNEQFF. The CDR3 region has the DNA TGTGCCAGCAGTTCCGTTAAGACGGGGGGGCAACGCAATGAGCAGTTCTTC.

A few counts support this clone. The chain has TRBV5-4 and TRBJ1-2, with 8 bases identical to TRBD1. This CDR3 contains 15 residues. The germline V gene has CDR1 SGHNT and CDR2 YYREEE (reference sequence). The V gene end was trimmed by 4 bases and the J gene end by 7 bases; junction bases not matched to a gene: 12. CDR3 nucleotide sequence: TGTGCCAGCAGCCAAGAGGGGCAGGGGGCGCGTGGCTACACCTTC. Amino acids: CASSQEGQGARGYTF. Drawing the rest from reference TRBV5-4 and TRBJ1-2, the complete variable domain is ETGVTQSPTHLIKTRGQQVTLRCSSQSGHNTVSWYQQALGQGPQFIFQYYREEENGRGNFPPRFSGLQFPNYSSELNVNALELDDSALYLCASSQEGQGARGYTFGSGTRLTVV.

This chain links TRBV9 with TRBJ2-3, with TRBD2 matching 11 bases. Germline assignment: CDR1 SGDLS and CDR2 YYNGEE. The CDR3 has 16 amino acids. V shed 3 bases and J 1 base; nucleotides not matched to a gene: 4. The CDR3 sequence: CASSDQLAGGTDTQYF. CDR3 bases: TGTGCCAGCAGCGACCAACTAGCGGGGGGCACAGATACGCAGTATTTT.

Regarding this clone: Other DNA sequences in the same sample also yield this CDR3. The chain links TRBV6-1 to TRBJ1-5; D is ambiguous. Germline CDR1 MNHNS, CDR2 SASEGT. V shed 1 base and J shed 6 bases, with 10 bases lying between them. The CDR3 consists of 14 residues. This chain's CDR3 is CASSEGASGQPQHF. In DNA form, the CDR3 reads TGTGCCAGCAGTGAAGGTGCGTCGGGTCAGCCCCAGCATTTT.

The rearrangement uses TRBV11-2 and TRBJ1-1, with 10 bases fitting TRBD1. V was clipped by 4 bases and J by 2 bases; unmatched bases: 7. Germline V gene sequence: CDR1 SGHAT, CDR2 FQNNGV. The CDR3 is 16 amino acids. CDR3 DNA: TGTGCCAGCAGCTCGGAAAGACAGGGGGCCAACACTGAAGCTTTCTTT. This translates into CASSSERQGANTEAFF. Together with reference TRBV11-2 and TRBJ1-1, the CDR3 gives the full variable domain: EAGVAQSPRYKIIEKRQSVAFWCNPISGHATLYWYQQILGQGPKLLIQFQNNGVVDDSQLPKDRFSAERLKGVDSTLKIQPAKLEDSAVYLCASSSERQGANTEAFFGQGTRLTVV.

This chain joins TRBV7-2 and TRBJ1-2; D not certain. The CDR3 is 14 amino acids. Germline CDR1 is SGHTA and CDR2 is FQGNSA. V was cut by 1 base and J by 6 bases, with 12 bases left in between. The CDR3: CASSLDYGSDGYTF. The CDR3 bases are TGTGCCAGCAGCTTAGACTACGGCTCGGATGGCTACACCTTC.

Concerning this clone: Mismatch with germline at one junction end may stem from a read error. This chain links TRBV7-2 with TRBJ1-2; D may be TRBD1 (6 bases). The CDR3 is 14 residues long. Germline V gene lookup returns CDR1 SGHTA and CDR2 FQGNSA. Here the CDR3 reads CASSLDLTGHGCTF. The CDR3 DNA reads TGTGCCAGCAGCTTAGATCTGACAGGACATGGCTGCACCTTC.

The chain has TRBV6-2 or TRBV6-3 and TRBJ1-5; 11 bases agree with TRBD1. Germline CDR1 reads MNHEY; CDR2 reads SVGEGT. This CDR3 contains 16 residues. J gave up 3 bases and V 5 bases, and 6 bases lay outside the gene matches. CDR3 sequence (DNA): TGTGCCAGCAGTCTCGGGACAGGGGGTTACAATCAGCCCCAGCATTTT. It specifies CASSLGTGGYNQPQHF.

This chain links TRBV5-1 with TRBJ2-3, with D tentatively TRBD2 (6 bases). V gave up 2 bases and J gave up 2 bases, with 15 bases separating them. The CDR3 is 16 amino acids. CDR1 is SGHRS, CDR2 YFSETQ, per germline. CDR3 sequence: CASSFYGGAITDTQYF. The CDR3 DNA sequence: TGCGCCAGCAGCTTTTATGGCGGGGCGATCACAGATACGCAGTATTTT.

The CDR3 coding sequence is TGTGCCAGCAAACGAGGAAACTCCTACAATGAGCAGTTCTTC. It is translated as CASKRGNSYNEQFF. The genes are TRBV7-3 and TRBJ2-1, with D uncertain. CDR3 length equals 14 residues. Germline values: CDR1 SGHTA, CDR2 FQGTGA. Trimming left V 7 bases short and J 0 bases short, with 10 bases between.

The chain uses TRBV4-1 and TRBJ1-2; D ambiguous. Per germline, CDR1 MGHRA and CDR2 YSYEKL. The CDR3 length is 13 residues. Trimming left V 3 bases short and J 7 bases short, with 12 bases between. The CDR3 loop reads CASSHPGGPGYTF. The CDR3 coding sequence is TGCGCCAGCAGCCACCCCGGAGGGCCTGGCTACACCTTC.

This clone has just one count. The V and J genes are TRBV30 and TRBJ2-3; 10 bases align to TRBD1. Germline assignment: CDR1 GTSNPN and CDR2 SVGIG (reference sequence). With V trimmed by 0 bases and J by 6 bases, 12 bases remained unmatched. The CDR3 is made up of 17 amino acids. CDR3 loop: CAWSVKPGTGEWDTQYF. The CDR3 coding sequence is TGTGCCTGGAGTGTTAAGCCGGGGACAGGGGAGTGGGATACGCAGTATTTT.

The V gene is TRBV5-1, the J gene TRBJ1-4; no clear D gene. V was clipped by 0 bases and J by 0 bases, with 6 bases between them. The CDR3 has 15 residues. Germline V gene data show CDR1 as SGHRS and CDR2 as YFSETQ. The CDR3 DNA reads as TGCGCCAGCAGCTTGGTTCCCTCAACTAATGAAAAACTGTTTTTT. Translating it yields CASSLVPSTNEKLFF.

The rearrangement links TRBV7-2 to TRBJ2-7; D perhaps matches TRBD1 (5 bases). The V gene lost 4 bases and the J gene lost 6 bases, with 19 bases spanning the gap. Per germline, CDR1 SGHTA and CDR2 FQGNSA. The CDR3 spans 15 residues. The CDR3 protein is CASSSGPRVPSEQYF. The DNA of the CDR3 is TGTGCCAGCAGCTCCGGCCCCAGGGTACCGTCCGAGCAGTACTTC.

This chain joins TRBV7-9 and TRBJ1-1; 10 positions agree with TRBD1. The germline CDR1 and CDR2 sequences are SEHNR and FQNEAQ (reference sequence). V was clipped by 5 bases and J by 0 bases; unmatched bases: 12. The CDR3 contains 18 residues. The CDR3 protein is CASSPPGQGTPMNTEAFF. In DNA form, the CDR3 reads TGTGCCAGCAGCCCCCCGGGACAGGGGACACCTATGAACACTGAAGCTTTCTTT.